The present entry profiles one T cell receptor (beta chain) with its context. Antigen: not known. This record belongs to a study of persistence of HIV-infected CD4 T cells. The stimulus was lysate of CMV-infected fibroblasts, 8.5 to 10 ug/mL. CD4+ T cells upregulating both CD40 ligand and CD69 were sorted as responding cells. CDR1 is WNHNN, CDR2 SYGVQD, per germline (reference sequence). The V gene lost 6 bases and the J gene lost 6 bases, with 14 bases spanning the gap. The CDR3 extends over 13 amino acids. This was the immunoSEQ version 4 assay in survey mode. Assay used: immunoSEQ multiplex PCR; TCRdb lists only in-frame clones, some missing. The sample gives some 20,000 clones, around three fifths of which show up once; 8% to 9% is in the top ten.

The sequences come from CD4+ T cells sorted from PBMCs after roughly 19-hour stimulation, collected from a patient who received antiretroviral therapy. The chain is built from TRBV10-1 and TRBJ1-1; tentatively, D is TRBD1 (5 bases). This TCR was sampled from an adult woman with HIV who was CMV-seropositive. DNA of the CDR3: TGCGCCAGCAGGGCCTTGGTGGGGGCTGAAGCTTTCTTT. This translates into CASRALVGAEAFF.